The clone carrying this TCR beta chain has more than one count but fewer than ten. Its antigen is unidentified. The data were taken from a study of spatial heterogeneity in lung cancer. Study summary: There were consistently more beta-chain sequences detected than alpha-chain sequences. Raw-read counts averaged over ten per unique TCR and UMI combination. Findings of the study overall: Whereas they appeared in blood less at follow-up, ubiquitous expanded tumor TCRs appeared there more at resection.

In TCRdb, the 5' RACE reads were re-called with MiXCR into one record per CDR3 protein. The sample shows about 82,000 distinct CDR3 sequences, around an eighth of them seen only once. Time point given: sample taken at primary tumor resection. Researchers sequenced whole RNA taken from tumor, nontumor lung or frozen PBMC without sorting. The sequencing used PBMCs, collected at surgery. The receptor was isolated from a male donor with early-stage non-small cell lung cancer.

The CDR3 DNA sequence: TGTGCCAGCAGTGATACCCCTGGAGGGGGTTCCTATGGCTACACCTTC. This translates into CASSDTPGGGSYGYTF. This chain joins TRBV6-1 and TRBJ1-2; D may be TRBD1 (6 bases). The germline gives CDR1 MNHNS, CDR2 SASEGT. Trimming took 3 bases from V and 4 from J, leaving 18 bases between them. This CDR3 is built from 16 residues.